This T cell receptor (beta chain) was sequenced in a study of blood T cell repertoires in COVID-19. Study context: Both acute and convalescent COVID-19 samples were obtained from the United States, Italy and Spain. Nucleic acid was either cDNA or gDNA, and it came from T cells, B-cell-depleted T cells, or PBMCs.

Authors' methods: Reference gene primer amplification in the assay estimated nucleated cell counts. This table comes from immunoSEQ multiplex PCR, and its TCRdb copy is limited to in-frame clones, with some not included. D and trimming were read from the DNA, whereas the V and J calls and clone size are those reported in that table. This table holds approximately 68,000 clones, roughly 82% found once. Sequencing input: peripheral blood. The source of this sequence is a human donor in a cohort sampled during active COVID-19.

Here the CDR3 DNA reads TGTGCCAGCTCACCATTAGGGACAGGGGGCCGAGAACTGTTTTTT. Protein product: CASSPLGTGGRELFF. The rearrangement joins TRBV18 to TRBJ1-4, with 12 positions matching TRBD1. Germline V gives CDR1 KGHSH, CDR2 LQKENI. The CDR3 spans 15 residues. V shed 2 bases and J 12 bases; nucleotides not matched to a gene: 7. Full variable domain (outside the CDR3, taken from reference TRBV18 and TRBJ1-4): NAGVMQNPRHLVRRRGQEARLRCSPMKGHSHVYWYRQLPEEGLKFMVYLQKENIIDESGMPKERFSAEFPKEGPSILRIQQVVRGDSAAYFCASSPLGTGGRELFFGSGTQLSVL.